This entry concerns a single TCR beta chain. This clone's antigen is unknown. Per-base qualities were not stored, and no clone one base away is much larger. This sample is drawn from a study of blood T cell repertoires in COVID-19 (dated by TCRdb to the early 2020s). At the level of the whole study: Samples from collaborators originated in the United States, Italy and Spain and spanned both the acute and convalescent phases of COVID-19. Where HLA class I and class II types were available, the types were taken from metadata supplied by the sample provider, not from assay-based typing. A de-identified subject ID, COVID-19 status, age in years and sex were almost always included in the sample metadata. The samples were drawn from the first 160 participants of the ongoing ImmuneRACE study and from 1,254 subjects provided by 6 global collaborators. Subjects who had been exposed to COVID-19, were actively infected with it, or had recovered from it provided the deeply sampled blood TCRbeta repertoires that made up the dataset. The repertoires were released in a freely available public database meant as a resource for research on the immune response to SARS-CoV-2. The prospective study material was composed of cDNA or gDNA derived from T cells, B-cell-depleted T cells, or PBMCs.

Collaborating institutions collected whole blood in K2EDTA tubes following their own protocols. Collaborator samples were shipped for TCRbeta analysis as frozen whole blood, isolated PBMCs, or DNA extracted from either sample type. TCRbeta CDR3 regions were amplified from genomic DNA by means of the immunoSEQ Assay, a bias-controlled multiplex PCR. In the original analysis: The number of nucleated cells in each sample was estimated by amplification of reference gene primers within the assay. To quantify the absolute abundance of each unique TCRbeta CDR3 rearrangement, sequence reads were collapsed and filtered. For each sample, productive Simpson clonality was calculated as the square root of Simpson's diversity index across productive rearrangements. Entries here come from immuneACCESS through TCRdb and include only in-frame sequences with V and J called. Some clones fail to appear in such tables; in the studies checked, an unresolved V gene covers under half of the shortfall, and the cause of the remainder is unknown. D and trimming were read from the DNA, whereas the V and J calls and clone size are those reported in that table. Across this sample there are 90,000 to 150,000 clones, with about 79% seen only once. The ten largest clones add up to 4% of the sample.

The CDR3 runs 14 residues from the cysteine to the phenylalanine. Here the CDR3 DNA is all that survives: 42 bases in frame from base 1. CDR1 and CDR2 are read off the germline V gene as SGHTA and FQGNSA. Germline trimming: 3 bases from V, 10 bases from J; junction bases outside gene matches: 7. What the authors observed across the whole study: The amount of clinical and demographic metadata varied by source and participant and was provided uncurated.

The sequenced sample was peripheral blood. The chain is made from TRBV7-2 and TRBJ1-5, with 9 bases in between that match TRBD1. This sequence originates from a woman older than 75 with acute or convalescent COVID-19. The DNA reads as follows: TGTGCCAGCAGCTTGGGACAGGGACGACCACCCCAGCATTTT. This gives the protein CASSLGQGRPPQHF.